This T cell receptor beta chain was recovered during a study of shared clonotypes between healthy human individuals. Study-wide points: Memory subsets had estimated richness that was generally smaller than that of naive subsets. Relative to clonotypes present in all four donors, those not shared had lower generation probabilities.

Study processing details: ImmunoSEQ output held junction-only sequences without quality scores, so filtering differed. Generated by immunoSEQ multiplex PCR, the TCRdb table keeps only in-frame clones and is missing some. V, J and clone size reflect that table, while D and trimming were determined from the DNA. The sample lists approximately 840,000 clones; 96% were seen once. The CDR3 loop spans 17 amino acids. CDR1 is LNHNV, CDR2 YYDKDF, per germline (reference sequence). V was clipped by 0 bases and J by 8 bases, with 20 bases between them. Regarding this clone: Antigen unknown.

Naive CD8 cells lacked CD45RO, underwent positive selection for CCR7 and left out terminally differentiated effector memory CD45RA+ cells. The rearrangement uses TRBV15 and TRBJ2-1; perhaps TRBD2 as D (6 bases). The receptor was derived from a young man in good health. Material: naive CD8+ T cells sorted from blood. CDR3 region: CATSRDLEGTSKDEQFF. CDR3 bases: TGTGCCACCAGCAGAGATCTGGAGGGGACTTCAAAGGATGAGCAGTTCTTC.